These 27 T cell receptor beta chains originate from one sample sequenced in a study of T cell changes during pregnancy in multiple sclerosis. Profiling relied on immunoSEQ multiplex PCR, and the TCRdb table lists in-frame clones only, not all of them. The sample consists of about 73,000 clones, 85% to 95% of them appearing once. The specimen comprised peripheral blood, sampled in the third trimester of pregnancy. The receptor set was obtained from a female donor in good health, enrolled as a control in a pregnancy study.

This clone was seen a handful of times. The chain uses TRBV21-1 and TRBJ1-5. TRBV21-1 is listed as a pseudogene. CDR3 length: 13 residues. The CDR3 DNA follows: TGTGCCAGCCATCTACGGGGGGCTCAGCCCCAGCATTTT. Translation gives CASHLRGAQPQHF.

The chain links TRBV6-4 to TRBJ2-2; maybe TRBD1 (6 bases). From germline, CDR1 is MRHNA and CDR2 SNTAGT. The CDR3 runs 13 residues. With 5 bases removed from V and 6 bases from J, the gap between germline ends came to 10 bases. The CDR3: CASSSRQAGELFF. In nucleotides, the CDR3 is TGTGCCAGCAGTTCTAGACAGGCCGGGGAGCTGTTTTTT.

The DNA of the CDR3 is TGTGCCAGCAGCTTCGAGGGCGGGAGAGGGGATACGCAGTATTTT. It translates to CASSFEGGRGDTQYF. The rearrangement joins TRBV7-3 to TRBJ2-3; 7 positions agree with TRBD2. From germline, CDR1 is SGHTA and CDR2 FQGTGA. The CDR3 covers 15 residues. V dropped 3 bases and J dropped 6; count of bases not matched to a gene: 9.

The CDR3 DNA reads TGTGCCATCAGTGAGTTACAGGGGGCGTACACTGAAGCTTTCTTT. Its translation is CAISELQGAYTEAFF. This chain links TRBV10-3 with TRBJ1-1, with 9 nucleotides matching TRBD1. Per germline, CDR1 ENHRY and CDR2 SYGVKD. The CDR3 loop spans 15 amino acids. With V trimmed by 1 base and J by 3 bases, 3 bases remained unmatched.

This chain connects TRBV7-2 to TRBJ2-2; TRBD2 matches 8 bases. Unmatched junction bases numbered 3, after V lost 3 bases and J lost 0 bases. The germline V gene has CDR1 SGHTA and CDR2 FQGNSA. The CDR3 has 16 residues. CDR3 sequence: CASSFTSGANTGELFF. Here the CDR3 DNA reads TGTGCCAGCAGCTTCACTAGCGGAGCGAACACCGGGGAGCTGTTTTTT.

This clone was counted only a few times. V gene TRBV5-1 combines with J gene TRBJ1-3, with 7 bases identical to TRBD1. This CDR3 spans 15 amino acids. Germline V lookup: CDR1 SGHRS, CDR2 YFSETQ. The V gene end was trimmed by 4 bases and the J gene end by 0 bases; junction bases not matched to a gene: 4. The CDR3 DNA follows: TGCGCCAGCAGCAATACAGGGGACTCTGGAAACACCATATATTTT. This codes for CASSNTGDSGNTIYF.

V is TRBV7-2 and J is TRBJ2-1, with TRBD2 matching over 12 bases. The V and J ends lost 5 bases and 4 bases, in that order; junction bases with no gene match: 3. The CDR3 extends over 15 amino acids. Germline V lookup: CDR1 SGHTA, CDR2 FQGNSA. The CDR3 bases are TGTGCCAGCAGCCTAACTAGCGGGAGGTACAATGAGCAGTTCTTC. It yields the protein CASSLTSGRYNEQFF.

The gene calls are TRBV4-3 and TRBJ2-1; 8 nucleotides agree with TRBD2. V lost 4 bases to trimming and J lost 4 bases; unmatched junction nucleotides: 9. Germline V gene data show CDR1 as LGHNA and CDR2 as YSLEER. The CDR3 length is 16 residues. The CDR3 region has the DNA TGCGCCAGCAGCCCTAGGGGTAGCGGGGATTACAATGAGCAGTTCTTC. This translates into CASSPRGSGDYNEQFF.

The chain uses TRBV28 and TRBJ2-1; TRBD2 aligns across 9 bases. The CDR3 is made up of 15 amino acids. V shed 6 bases and J 10 bases; nucleotides not matched to a gene: 13. CDR1 and CDR2 from the germline V gene are MDHEN and SYDVKM. CDR3 in DNA: TGTGCCAGCAGACCCGCGGGAGGGCTAGTATGGGAGCAGTTCTTC. Encoded protein: CASRPAGGLVWEQFF.

The chain recombines TRBV4-1 with TRBJ1-5; possibly TRBD1 for D (5 bases). V was cut by 4 bases and J by 9 bases, with 16 bases left in between. This CDR3 is built from 14 residues. CDR1 and CDR2 from the germline V gene are MGHRA and YSYEKL. The CDR3, as DNA: TGCGCCAGCAGCCCTACCGGGGGGGTCGGGCCCCAGCATTTT. It codes for CASSPTGGVGPQHF.

The rearrangement joins TRBV7-2 to TRBJ2-1; 8 positions agree with TRBD2. Per germline, CDR1 SGHTA and CDR2 FQGNSA. With 1 base clipped from V and 9 bases from J, the junction kept 11 bases outside the gene matches. The CDR3 totals 16 residues. The CDR3 reads CASSLDSSGRRGEQFF. DNA for the CDR3: TGTGCCAGCAGCTTAGACTCTAGCGGGCGGCGGGGTGAGCAGTTCTTC.

V and J are TRBV7-2 and TRBJ2-7, with 7 bases aligning to TRBD2. The V gene's germline CDR1 is SGHTA and CDR2 FQGNSA. The CDR3 contains 14 residues. V gave up 3 bases and J gave up 5 bases; unmatched junction bases: 7. The CDR3, as DNA: TGTGCCAGCAGCTTCCGGGAGGCGGGCCACGAGCAGTACTTC. It specifies CASSFREAGHEQYF.

V usage is TRBV19 and J usage is TRBJ2-1, with 7 bases matching TRBD2. V was pared by 9 bases and J by 3 bases, with 5 bases of the junction left unmatched. The CDR3 has 13 residues. The V gene's germline CDR1 is LNHDA and CDR2 SQIVND (reference sequence). CDR3 sequence reads: CASRDYLYNEQFF. The CDR3 DNA follows: TGTGCCAGCCGGGACTACCTCTACAATGAGCAGTTCTTC.

The chain has TRBV7-2 and TRBJ1-1, with a possible D match to TRBD1 (6 bases). Germline V gives CDR1 SGHTA, CDR2 FQGNSA. This CDR3 is built from 14 residues. V was pared by 5 bases and J by 4 bases, with 14 bases between. The CDR3 coding sequence is TGTGCCAGCAGCCTTACGGCAGGGGCCACTGAAGCTTTCTTT. Protein product: CASSLTAGATEAFF. Using reference TRBV7-2 and TRBJ1-1 for the parts outside the CDR3, the full variable domain is GAGVSQSPSNKVTEKGKDVELRCDPISGHTALYWYRQSLGQGLEFLIYFQGNSAPDKSGLPSDRFSAERTGGSVSTLTIQRTQQEDSAVYLCASSLTAGATEAFFGQGTRLTVV.

V gene TRBV28 combines with J gene TRBJ1-1, with D perhaps matching TRBD1 (5 bases). V lost 2 bases, J lost 0 bases, and 10 bases lay in between. Germline V CDR1 and CDR2: MDHEN, SYDVKM. The CDR3 has 15 amino acids. The CDR3: CASSLPAGMNTEAFF. DNA of the CDR3: TGTGCCAGCAGTTTACCCGCAGGGATGAACACTGAAGCTTTCTTT.

V and J are TRBV6-6 and TRBJ2-3, with 12 bases lining up with TRBD2. The V segment lost 6 bases and the J segment 5 bases; nucleotides outside the gene matches: 3. The germline V gene encodes CDR1 MNHNY and CDR2 SVGAGI (reference sequence). CDR3 size: 14 residues. Here the CDR3 reads CASSRLAGVDTQYF. Here the CDR3 DNA reads TGTGCCAGCAGCCGACTAGCGGGGGTAGATACGCAGTATTTT.

The V gene is TRBV4-1, the J gene TRBJ2-5, with a tentative D call TRBD1 (6 bases). This CDR3 contains 15 residues. The V end lost 1 base, the J end lost 4 bases, and 13 bases lay between the germline ends. Germline-derived CDR1 and CDR2 are MGHRA and YSYEKL. Here the CDR3 DNA reads TGCGCCAGCAGCCAAGGGGCAGGGGTCGGAGAGACCCAGTACTTC. This encodes CASSQGAGVGETQYF.

J is TRBJ2-1 and V is TRBV2; TRBD2 aligns across 9 bases. This CDR3 is 18 amino acids long. Looked up from germline, CDR1 is SNHLY and CDR2 is FYNNEI. After removal of 4 bases from V and 0 bases from J, the junction contained 10 bases not matched to a gene. DNA for the CDR3: TGTGCCAGCAGTGGCCTGGGGACTAGCCTGAGCTCCTACAATGAGCAGTTCTTC. Translation gives CASSGLGTSLSSYNEQFF.

The genes are TRBV27 and TRBJ1-4; weak D call: TRBD1 (6 bases). In germline, CDR1 is MNHEY, CDR2 SMNVEV (reference sequence). Trimming left V 1 base short and J 7 bases short, with 16 bases between. The CDR3 has 16 amino acids. The CDR3 loop is CASSLYRGAMGEKLFF. CDR3 coding DNA: TGTGCCAGCAGTTTATACCGGGGGGCGATGGGTGAAAAACTGTTTTTT.

The rearrangement joins TRBV10-3 to TRBJ1-2; TRBD1 matches at 10 bases. There are 14 residues in the CDR3. After removal of 6 bases from V and 7 bases from J, the junction contained 8 bases not matched to a gene. The germline V gene has CDR1 ENHRY and CDR2 SYGVKD. The CDR3 loop reads CAIRVNRDRGGYTF. The CDR3 DNA sequence: TGTGCCATCAGGGTCAACCGGGACAGGGGTGGCTACACCTTC.

The chain is built from TRBV5-4 and TRBJ1-2, with 8 nucleotides matching TRBD1. V shed 4 bases, J shed 4 bases, and the junction held 3 bases outside the gene matches. The germline V gene encodes CDR1 SGHNT and CDR2 YYREEE (reference sequence). The CDR3 runs to 13 residues. The CDR3: CASSSTGGYGYTF. Here the CDR3 DNA reads TGTGCCAGCAGCAGTACAGGGGGCTATGGCTACACCTTC.

CDR3 loop: CASSDRLAGVEQYF. CDR3 bases: TGTGCCAGCAGTGATCGGCTAGCGGGAGTCGAGCAGTACTTC. The chain recombines TRBV2 with TRBJ2-7; TRBD2 matches 10 bases. Germline V gene sequence: CDR1 SNHLY, CDR2 FYNNEI. This CDR3 contains 14 residues. The V and J ends lost 3 bases and 6 bases, in that order; junction bases with no gene match: 5.

The chain is built from TRBV6-1 and TRBJ1-1, with D uncertain. Germline V gives CDR1 MNHNS, CDR2 SASEGT. Trimming shortened V by 2 bases and J by 0 bases, and 10 bases separated the two germline ends. This CDR3 region has 15 residues. The CDR3 bases are TGTGCCAGCAGTGAACACCCGCGATTGAACACTGAAGCTTTCTTT. Translated, it gives CASSEHPRLNTEAFF.

This clone was detected once. The V call is TRBV7-9, the J call TRBJ1-4, with 9 bases fitting TRBD1. Germline CDR1 SEHNR, CDR2 FQNEAQ (reference sequence). The CDR3 is 15 amino acids. With 1 base clipped from V and 6 bases from J, the junction kept 3 bases outside the gene matches. CDR3 nucleotide sequence: TGTGCCAGCAGCTTAGTATGGACAGGGGATGAAAAACTGTTTTTT. This sequence encodes CASSLVWTGDEKLFF.

The chain joins TRBV2 to TRBJ2-5; 8 bases fit TRBD1. The CDR3 consists of 14 residues. CDR1 and CDR2 from the germline V gene are SNHLY and FYNNEI. Trimming took 8 bases from V and 4 from J; bases not matched to a gene: 9. The DNA of the CDR3 is TGTGCCAGCGTCACCCTGGACAGGGTAGAGACCCAGTACTTC. Translated, it gives CASVTLDRVETQYF.

For the CDR3, the DNA is TGTGCCAGCAGTTACTCTAGCGGGAGCTCCTACGAGCAGTACTTC. Translating it yields CASSYSSGSSYEQYF. The chain employs TRBV6-5 and TRBJ2-7, with 9 bases aligning to TRBD2. CDR1 and CDR2 (germline): MNHEY, SVGAGI. This CDR3 region has 15 residues. With 0 bases clipped from V and 0 bases from J, the junction kept 0 bases outside the gene matches.

The rearrangement uses TRBV18 and TRBJ2-3; the D gene is possibly TRBD1 (5 bases). Germline CDR1 KGHSH, CDR2 LQKENI. The length of the CDR3 is 16 residues. The V and J ends lost 3 bases and 0 bases respectively, with 13 bases between them. CDR3 loop: CASSPNPRASTDTQYF. CDR3 nucleotide sequence: TGTGCCAGCTCACCTAATCCCAGGGCTAGCACAGATACGCAGTATTTT.